One sample yielded the 16 T cell receptor beta chains listed below, sequenced in a study of blood T cell repertoires in COVID-19 (dated by TCRdb to 2018 to 2020). The library was produced with the immunoSEQ multiplex PCR assay. This is the immuneACCESS table as TCRdb keeps it, with only in-frame sequences that have V and J called. A part of the clones is gone; compared with another copy, unresolved V genes explain less than half, and the rest is unexplained. The sample contains 270,000 or so clones, 65% to 90% of them found a single time. 10% to 15% of the sample is taken by the ten largest. Sequenced: peripheral blood. These receptors were obtained from a human donor in a cohort sampled during active COVID-19.

V usage is TRBV3-1 (or the pseudogene TRBV3-2) and J usage is TRBJ1-2; 7 nucleotides match TRBD1. V was clipped by 7 bases and J by 8 bases; unmatched bases: 22. Germline V gene sequence: CDR1 LGHDT, CDR2 YNNKEL (reference sequence). The CDR3 contains 17 residues. This CDR3 is CASTRRGDRVSARGYTF. In DNA, the CDR3 is TGTGCCAGCACCCGGAGAGGGGACAGAGTGTCTGCAAGGGGCTACACCTTC.

The chain carries TRBV4-2 and TRBJ1-5, with a tentative D call TRBD1 (5 bases). Germline values: CDR1 LGHNA, CDR2 YNFKEQ. Trimming took 1 base from V and 0 from J, leaving 19 bases between them. The CDR3 totals 19 residues. The CDR3 region has the DNA TGTGCCAGCAGCCAAGTGACCCAGGGTGGTGTGGATAGCAATCAGCCCCAGCATTTT. This encodes CASSQVTQGGVDSNQPQHF.

The CDR3 region has the DNA TGTGCCAGCAGTCGGTATAGCGGGAGGGCCATGAGGGCTGAGAATGAGCAGTTCTTC. Translated, it gives CASSRYSGRAMRAENEQFF. J is TRBJ2-1 and V is TRBV6-6, with TRBD2 matching 11 bases. V was clipped by 5 bases and J by 7 bases; unmatched bases: 19. The CDR3 sequence is 19 residues long. Germline-derived CDR1 and CDR2 are MNHNY and SVGAGI (reference sequence).

The gene calls are TRBV19 and TRBJ2-3; tentatively, D is TRBD2 (5 bases). The CDR3 consists of 15 residues. Trimming took off 3 bases at V and 2 bases at J, with 12 bases between the two ends. CDR1 is LNHDA, CDR2 SQIVND, per germline (reference sequence). CDR3 sequence: CASSISGFTTDTQYF. The CDR3 nucleotides read TGTGCCAGTAGTATTTCGGGGTTTACCACAGATACGCAGTATTTT. Drawing the rest from reference TRBV19 and TRBJ2-3, the complete variable domain is DGGITQSPKYLFRKEGQNVTLSCEQNLNHDAMYWYRQDPGQGLRLIYYSQIVNDFQKGDIAEGYSVSREKKESFPLTVTSAQKNPTAFYLCASSISGFTTDTQYFGPGTRLTVL.

V is TRBV18 and J is TRBJ2-2, with 9 nucleotides matching TRBD2. V lost 1 base to trimming and J lost 4 bases; unmatched junction nucleotides: 7. The CDR3 length is 17 residues. Looked up from germline, CDR1 is KGHSH and CDR2 is LQKENI. In nucleotides, the CDR3 is TGTGCCAGCTCACCACTCAGCGGGAGGTCACTCACCGGGGAGCTGTTTTTT. Translated, it gives CASSPLSGRSLTGELFF. The variable domain in full, completed from reference TRBV18 and TRBJ2-2, reads NAGVMQNPRHLVRRRGQEARLRCSPMKGHSHVYWYRQLPEEGLKFMVYLQKENIIDESGMPKERFSAEFPKEGPSILRIQQVVRGDSAAYFCASSPLSGRSLTGELFFGEGSRLTVL.

This clone was detected once. The rearrangement links TRBV10-3 to TRBJ1-2; 10 nucleotides align to TRBD1. CDR3 size: 16 residues. Germline CDR1 reads ENHRY; CDR2 reads SYGVKD. The junction had 13 bases not matched to a gene; V was cut back by 4 bases and J by 8 bases. CDR3 in amino acids: CAISALGGTGVSGYTF. The CDR3 region has the DNA TGTGCCATCAGTGCGCTCGGCGGGACAGGGGTCTCCGGCTACACCTTC.

The chain has TRBV28 and TRBJ1-5; 7 nucleotides line up with TRBD1. The CDR3 runs 16 residues. CDR1 is MDHEN, CDR2 SYDVKM, per germline. The J segment lost 4 bases and the V segment lost 7 bases, leaving 13 bases of the junction unmatched. The CDR3 region has the DNA TGTGCCAGCAAGGGTCCGGGACAGAGGATGAATCAGCCCCAGCATTTT. Protein product: CASKGPGQRMNQPQHF.

This clone was seen a handful of times. The V and J genes are TRBV3-1 (or the pseudogene TRBV3-2) and TRBJ2-2, with a weak D call TRBD2 (5 bases). Between the trimmed V and J ends, which lost 2 bases and 7 bases, there was a span of 8 bases. CDR1 LGHDT and CDR2 YNNKEL come from the germline V gene (reference sequence). The CDR3 is 13 residues long. CDR3 sequence reads: CASSQRGNGELFF. The CDR3, as DNA: TGTGCCAGCAGCCAACGGGGTAACGGGGAGCTGTTTTTT.

This chain connects TRBV29-1 to TRBJ1-2, with TRBD1 matching over 8 bases. Per the germline V gene, CDR1 is SQVTM and CDR2 is ANQGSEA. With 7 bases clipped from V and 8 bases from J, the junction kept 6 bases outside the gene matches. CDR3 length: 11 residues. The CDR3 region is CSAGQGGGYTF. The CDR3 DNA reads TGCAGCGCCGGACAGGGCGGCGGCTACACCTTC.

The chain recombines TRBV30 with TRBJ1-1; 8 bases are a match to TRBD1. The ends lost 5 bases at V and 3 bases at J; junction bases unmatched: 5. Germline CDR1 GTSNPN, CDR2 SVGIG (reference sequence). The CDR3 extends over 13 amino acids. For the CDR3, the DNA is TGTGCCTGGTCGGGACAGGTCCACACTGAAGCTTTCTTT. It codes for CAWSGQVHTEAFF. Full variable domain (rest looked up from reference TRBV30 and TRBJ1-1): SQTIHQWPATLVQPVGSPLSLECTVEGTSNPNLYWYRQAAGRGLQLLFYSVGIGQISSEVPQNLSASRPQDRQFILSSKKLLLSDSGFYLCAWSGQVHTEAFFGQGTRLTVV.

The CDR3: CASTRRGAGDEQFF. The CDR3 DNA is TGTGCCAGCACCCGGAGGGGTGCCGGCGATGAGCAGTTCTTC. This sequence joins TRBV7-9 and TRBJ2-1, with a weak D call TRBD2 (6 bases). V dropped 7 bases and J dropped 8 bases, with 18 bases sitting between them. CDR3 length: 14 amino acids. Germline CDR1 reads SEHNR; CDR2 reads FQNEAQ (reference sequence).

This clone was counted ten times or more. The genes are TRBV4-1 and TRBJ2-3; tentative D call: TRBD2 (5 bases). The V gene lost 1 base and the J gene lost 2 bases, with 19 bases spanning the gap. CDR3 length equals 18 residues. Germline CDR1 reads MGHRA; CDR2 reads YSYEKL. As DNA, the CDR3 is TGCGCCAGCAGCCAAGTGGACTTTGTAGGGCGGCACACAGATACGCAGTATTTT. This translates into CASSQVDFVGRHTDTQYF.

V is TRBV7-2 and J is TRBJ2-7; D remains unclear. The CDR3 length is 13 residues. V lost 2 bases to trimming and J lost 4 bases, with 9 bases between them. Germline loops: CDR1 SGHTA, CDR2 FQGNSA. CDR3 in amino acids: CASSLTGPYEQYF. DNA of the CDR3: TGTGCCAGCAGCTTAACGGGTCCTTACGAGCAGTACTTC.

The genes are TRBV20-1 and TRBJ2-1, with a possible D match to TRBD2 (6 bases). Germline-derived CDR1 and CDR2 are DFQATT and SNEGSKA (reference sequence). V lost 6 bases and J lost 9, with 12 bases in between. The CDR3 covers 11 residues. CDR3 in DNA: TGCAGTGCCATAGGGACTTTTGAGCAGTTCTTC. The encoded protein is CSAIGTFEQFF.

CDR3 DNA sequence: TGTGCCAGCAGTCCTGCGGTCGGAGGGAGGCAGTTCTTC. It specifies CASSPAVGGRQFF. The chain carries TRBV28 and TRBJ2-1; maybe TRBD2 (6 bases). The V gene's germline CDR1 is MDHEN and CDR2 SYDVKM. The length of the CDR3 is 13 residues. V lost 5 bases and J 12 bases, leaving 17 bases between the germline ends. Drawing the rest from reference TRBV28 and TRBJ2-1, the complete variable domain is DVKVTQSSRYLVKRTGEKVFLECVQDMDHENMFWYRQDPGLGLRLIYFSYDVKMKEKGDIPEGYSVSREKKERFSLILESASTNQTSMYLCASSPAVGGRQFFGPGTRLTVL.

The V gene is TRBV5-1, the J gene TRBJ2-1, with TRBD2 matching 9 bases. CDR1 and CDR2 (germline): SGHRS, YFSETQ. The CDR3 has 13 amino acids. The junction had 4 bases not matched to a gene; V was cut back by 6 bases and J by 6 bases. Here the CDR3 DNA reads TGCGCCAGCACGGCTAGCGGGGTCAATGAGCAGTTCTTC. This encodes CASTASGVNEQFF. The whole variable domain, remainder taken from reference TRBV5-1 and TRBJ2-1, is KAGVTQTPRYLIKTRGQQVTLSCSPISGHRSVSWYQQTPGQGLQFLFEYFSETQRNKGNFPGRFSGRQFSNSRSEMNVSTLELGDSALYLCASTASGVNEQFFGPGTRLTVL.